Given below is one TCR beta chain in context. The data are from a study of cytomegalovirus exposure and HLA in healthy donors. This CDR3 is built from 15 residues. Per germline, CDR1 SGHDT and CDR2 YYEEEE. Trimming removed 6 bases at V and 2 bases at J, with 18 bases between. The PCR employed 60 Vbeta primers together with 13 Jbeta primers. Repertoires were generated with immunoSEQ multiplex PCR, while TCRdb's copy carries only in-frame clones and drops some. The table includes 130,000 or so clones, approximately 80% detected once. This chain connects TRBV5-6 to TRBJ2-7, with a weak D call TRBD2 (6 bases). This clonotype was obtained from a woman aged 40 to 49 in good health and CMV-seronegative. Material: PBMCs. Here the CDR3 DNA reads TGTGCCAGCACCACCGTGGGGCTAGCGACCTACGAGCAGTACTTC. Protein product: CASTTVGLATYEQYF.